What follows are 15 T cell receptor beta chains derived from one specimen sequenced in a study of Japanese encephalitis immunity and Zika vaccine responses. In TCRdb, the 5' RACE reads were re-called with MiXCR into one record per CDR3 protein. The sample lists 350 to 450 distinct CDR3 sequences, roughly 1.2% occurring once. For less than seven days, PBMCs labeled with CFSE were cultured with peptide pools at 0.8 to 1 ug/mL each. The sort collected unfixed, live, CD56-CD19-CD16-CD3+CD4+ CFSE-low proliferating CD4 T cells. Source: antigen-activated CD4+ T cells from blood, cultured, taken during a Zika inactivated vaccine study. These receptors all stem from an adult man who received an inactivated Zika virus vaccine.

This clonotype is termed hyperexpanded. This chain connects TRBV12-3 or TRBV12-4 to TRBJ2-2; D may be TRBD2 (5 bases). The CDR3 covers 15 residues. V lost 4 bases and J 7 bases, leaving 16 bases between the germline ends. CDR3 protein: CASSSSPAGGGELFF. The CDR3, as DNA: TGTGCCAGCAGTTCTAGCCCGGCGGGTGGCGGGGAGCTGTTTTTT.

By share, this clonotype ranks as large (0.1 to 1%). The V gene is TRBV4-3, the J gene TRBJ2-1, with D perhaps given as TRBD1 or TRBD2 (5 bases each). Germline-derived CDR1 and CDR2 are LGHNA and YSLEER. The CDR3 length is 15 residues. Trimming shortened V by 1 base and J by 1 base, and 8 bases separated the two germline ends. DNA for the CDR3: TGCGCCAGCAGCCAAGTTGGGGGTTCCTACAATGAGCAGTTCTTC. Residues: CASSQVGGSYNEQFF.

This clonotype is labeled medium-sized. The V and J genes are TRBV6-2 or TRBV6-3 and TRBJ1-1; tentative D call: TRBD1 (5 bases). Between the trimmed V and J ends, which lost 7 bases and 0 bases, there was a span of 12 bases. There are 14 residues in the CDR3. The germline V gene encodes CDR1 MNHEY and CDR2 SVGEGT. CDR3 sequence reads: CASIEGRMNTEAFF. The CDR3 bases are TGTGCCAGCATCGAGGGACGGATGAACACTGAAGCTTTCTTT.

This clonotype rates as large. DNA of the CDR3: TGTGCCAGTAGAGCGTCTGGAAACACCATATATTTT. Amino acid sequence: CASRASGNTIYF. This rearrangement joins TRBV19 to TRBJ1-3; the D is unclear. The CDR3 has 12 amino acids. CDR1 is LNHDA, CDR2 SQIVND, per germline (reference sequence). Trimming left V 6 bases short and J 1 base short, with 4 bases between.

By share of the sample, this clonotype is hyperexpanded. The V gene is TRBV4-1, the J gene TRBJ2-1; 11 bases line up with TRBD2. V lost 0 bases and J lost 7; bases outside the gene matches: 8. There are 17 residues in the CDR3. Germline values: CDR1 MGHRA, CDR2 YSYEKL. The CDR3 DNA reads as TGCGCCAGCAGCCAAGATCTCTCTAGCGGGGGGAGGAATGAGCAGTTCTTC. Residues: CASSQDLSSGGRNEQFF.

Judged by abundance, this clonotype is hyperexpanded. This chain joins TRBV4-1 and TRBJ2-1; 7 positions agree with TRBD1. Germline V gene lookup returns CDR1 MGHRA and CDR2 YSYEKL. The CDR3 covers 16 residues. V gave up 1 base and J gave up 3 bases; unmatched junction bases: 6. The CDR3 reads CASSQGIRQGYNEQFF. The CDR3, as DNA: TGCGCCAGCAGCCAAGGGATAAGACAGGGCTACAATGAGCAGTTCTTC.

In this sample, this clonotype is medium-sized. J is TRBJ2-1 and V is TRBV5-4, with TRBD2 identical over 10 bases. The CDR3 is 16 amino acids. V lost 3 bases and J lost 3; bases outside the gene matches: 6. CDR1 is SGHNT, CDR2 YYREEE, per germline (reference sequence). CDR3 DNA sequence: TGTGCCAGCAGCTCTGGGGCTAGCGGGGGCTACAATGAGCAGTTCTTC. Protein product: CASSSGASGGYNEQFF. Drawing the rest from reference TRBV5-4 and TRBJ2-1, the complete variable domain is ETGVTQSPTHLIKTRGQQVTLRCSSQSGHNTVSWYQQALGQGPQFIFQYYREEENGRGNFPPRFSGLQFPNYSSELNVNALELDDSALYLCASSSGASGGYNEQFFGPGTRLTVL.

This clonotype has a count of ten or more. This chain uses TRBV6-1 with TRBJ2-2; perhaps D is TRBD1 or TRBD2 (5 bases each). The V and J ends lost 5 bases and 2 bases respectively, with 15 bases between them. The CDR3 sequence is 16 residues long. Germline V lookup: CDR1 MNHNS, CDR2 SASEGT. This CDR3 is CASSINWGPNTGELFF. CDR3 DNA: TGTGCCAGCAGTATCAATTGGGGACCTAACACCGGGGAGCTGTTTTTT.

In its sample, this clonotype is large. V and J are TRBV7-2 and TRBJ1-4; D is possibly TRBD1 (5 bases). CDR1 is SGHTA and CDR2 is FQGNSA in the germline V gene. The CDR3 is 14 amino acids. With 3 bases removed from V and 4 bases from J, the gap between germline ends came to 9 bases. The DNA of the CDR3 is TGTGCCAGCAGCTTTTCACAGGTTAATGAAAAACTGTTTTTT. Its protein product is CASSFSQVNEKLFF.

This clonotype was detected only a few times. One base away lies a much larger clone, so this may be a sequencing read error. The V call is TRBV4-1, the J call TRBJ2-7, with D possibly TRBD1 on 5 matching bases. There are 14 residues in the CDR3. The germline gives CDR1 MGHRA, CDR2 YSYEKL. Trimming cost V 4 bases and J 2 bases, with 12 bases left between them. The CDR3 DNA reads as TGCGCCAGCAGCCCCCGACAGAGACCCTACGAGCAGTACTTC. It translates to CASSPRQRPYEQYF.

This clonotype qualifies as medium-sized. The chain links TRBV29-1 to TRBJ1-2, with TRBD1 as a possible D gene (6 bases). With 6 bases removed from V and 4 bases from J, the gap between germline ends came to 18 bases. The CDR3 sequence is 14 residues long. Germline CDR1 is SQVTM and CDR2 is ANQGSEA. CDR3 in amino acids: CSVNRQQGVYGYTF. The CDR3 DNA reads TGCAGCGTAAACCGGCAACAGGGTGTCTATGGCTACACCTTC.

Relative to its sample, this clonotype is medium-sized. The V gene is TRBV5-4, the J gene TRBJ2-3, with 7 bases aligning to TRBD2. The germline gives CDR1 SGHNT, CDR2 YYREEE (reference sequence). The J segment lost 3 bases and the V segment lost 2 bases, leaving 6 bases of the junction unmatched. This CDR3 has 15 amino acids. CDR3 in amino acids: CASSFGGGRTDTQYF. CDR3 bases: TGTGCCAGCAGCTTTGGGGGGGGAAGAACAGATACGCAGTATTTT.

This clonotype is deemed medium-sized. The chain joins TRBV3-2 to TRBJ2-7; TRBD2 reflects the table's D call only, with no check against the DNA. TRBV3-2 is a pseudogene segment. The CDR3 is made up of 15 amino acids. CDR3 protein: CASSPEIAGGEEQYF. CDR3 bases: TGTGCCAGCAGTCCGGAGATAGCGGGGGGGGAGGAGCAGTACTTC.

Judged by abundance, this clonotype is medium-sized. The chain is built from TRBV5-1 and TRBJ1-4; D not certain. The CDR3 consists of 14 residues. Germline V gene data show CDR1 as SGHRS and CDR2 as YFSETQ. V dropped 2 bases and J dropped 5 bases, with 10 bases sitting between them. CDR3 loop: CASSFSQLNEKLFF. In DNA, the CDR3 is TGCGCCAGCAGCTTTTCACAGCTGAATGAAAAACTGTTTTTT.

The table lists this clonotype with many counts. This chain's CDR3 is CASHVGRWAQESKTQYF. In nucleotides, the CDR3 is TGTGCCAGCCACGTTGGGCGATGGGCCCAGGAGTCGAAGACCCAGTACTTC. This sequence joins TRBV6-1 and TRBJ2-5; no clear D gene. V was trimmed by 8 bases and J by 6 bases, leaving 28 bases between them. CDR1 and CDR2 (germline): MNHNS, SASEGT. The CDR3 has 17 residues.